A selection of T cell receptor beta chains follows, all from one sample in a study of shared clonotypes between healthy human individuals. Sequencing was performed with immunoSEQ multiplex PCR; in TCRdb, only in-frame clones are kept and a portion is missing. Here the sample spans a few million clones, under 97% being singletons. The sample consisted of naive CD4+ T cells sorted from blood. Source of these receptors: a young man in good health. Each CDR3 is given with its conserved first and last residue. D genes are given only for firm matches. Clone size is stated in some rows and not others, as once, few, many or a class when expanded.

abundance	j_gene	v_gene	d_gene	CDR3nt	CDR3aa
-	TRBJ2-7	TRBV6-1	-	TGTGCCAGCAGTGAAGCTCTTAAGGGGGACCCGCAGTACTTC	CASSEALKGDPQYF
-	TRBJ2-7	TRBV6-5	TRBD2	TGTGCCAGCAGCGTCGTACTAGCGGGGCCCTACGAGCAGTACTTC	CASSVVLAGPYEQYF
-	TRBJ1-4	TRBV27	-	TGTGCCAGCAGAGACGTGGGACGGGGGAGTAATGAAAAACTGTTTTTT	CASRDVGRGSNEKLFF
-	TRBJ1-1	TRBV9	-	TGTGCCAGCAGCCCAGAAGCGCAGATGAACACTGAAGCTTTCTTT	CASSPEAQMNTEAFF
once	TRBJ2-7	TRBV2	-	TGTGCCAGCAGCCTCATCGGCTACGAGCAGTACTTC	CASSLIGYEQYF
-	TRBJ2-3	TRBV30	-	TGTGCCTGGAGTAGACAGGTAGATACGCAGTATTTT	CAWSRQVDTQYF
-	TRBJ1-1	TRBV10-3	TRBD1	TGTGCCATCAGTGAGTCGAAGGACAGGGTCTCTGAAGCTTTCTTT	CAISESKDRVSEAFF
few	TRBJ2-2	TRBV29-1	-	TGCAGCGTCCGAAACACCGGGGAGCTGTTTTTT	CSVRNTGELFF
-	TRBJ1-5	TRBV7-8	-	TGTGCCAGCAACCGGGGCTATAGCAATCAGCCCCAGCATTTT	CASNRGYSNQPQHF
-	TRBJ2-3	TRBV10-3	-	TGTGCCATCAGTGAGCGGGGAGCTAGCACAGATACGCAGTATTTT	CAISERGASTDTQYF
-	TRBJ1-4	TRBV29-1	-	TGCAGCGTCTCCATTCCTGCGGTTAATGAAAAACTGTTTTTT	CSVSIPAVNEKLFF
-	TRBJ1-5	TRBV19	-	TGTGCCAGTAGTATTGGAAGACCGGGGGGCAATCAGCCCCAGCATTTT	CASSIGRPGGNQPQHF
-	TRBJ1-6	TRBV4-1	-	TGCGCCAGCAGCCAAGATCAGGGCACCTATAATTCACCCCTCCACTTT	CASSQDQGTYNSPLHF
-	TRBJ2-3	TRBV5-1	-	TGCGCCAGCAGCGGACTATTACAAACAGATACGCAGTATTTT	CASSGLLQTDTQYF
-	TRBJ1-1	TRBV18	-	TGTGCCAGCTCACCGAAACAGATGAACACTGAAGCTTTCTTT	CASSPKQMNTEAFF
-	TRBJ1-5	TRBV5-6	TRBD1	TGTGCCAGCAGCCCGGGACCGGGACAGGGGTTAATCGCAAATCAGCCCCAGCATTTT	CASSPGPGQGLIANQPQHF
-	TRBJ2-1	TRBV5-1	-	TGCGCCAGCAGCTTGGCCCGGGGGAAAGGTGAGCAGTTCTTC	CASSLARGKGEQFF
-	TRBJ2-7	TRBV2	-	TGTGCCAGCAGTGAAGCGAACAGCTACGAGCAGTACTTC	CASSEANSYEQYF
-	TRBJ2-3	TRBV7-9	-	TGTGCCAGCTCCGCAAGCACAGATACGCAGTATTTT	CASSASTDTQYF
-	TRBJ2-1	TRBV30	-	TGTGCCTGGAGCCAGTCCTTCCTATCCTACAATGAGCAGTTCTTC	CAWSQSFLSYNEQFF
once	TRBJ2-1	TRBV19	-	TGTGCCGGCATCTTCGGGACTCCCGCCTACAATGAGCAGTTCTTC	CAGIFGTPAYNEQFF
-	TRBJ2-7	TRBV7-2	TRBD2	TGTGCCAGCAGTAGACTAGCGGGAGTAGCCGAGCAGTACTTC	CASSRLAGVAEQYF
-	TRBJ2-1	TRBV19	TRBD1	TGTGCCAGTAGTATAGACCCGAGACAGGGGCCATCCTACAATGAGCAGTTCTTC	CASSIDPRQGPSYNEQFF
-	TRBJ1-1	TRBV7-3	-	TGTGCCAGCAGCACGACGATGGGTTTGGACACTGAAGCTTTCTTT	CASSTTMGLDTEAFF
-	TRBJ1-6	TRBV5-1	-	TGCGCCAGCAGCTTGGATGGCAGAGATAATTCACCCCTCCACTTT	CASSLDGRDNSPLHF
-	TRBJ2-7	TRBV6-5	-	TGTGCCAGCAGTATCAGCGATCGGTACGAGCAGTACTTC	CASSISDRYEQYF
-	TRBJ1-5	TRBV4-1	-	TGCGCCAGCAGCCAAGAGGGACTGGAAGTTTATAGCAATCAGCCCCAGCATTTT	CASSQEGLEVYSNQPQHF
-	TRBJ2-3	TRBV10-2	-	TGCGCCAGCAGTGACGGCAGAGTCACAGATACGCAGTATTTT	CASSDGRVTDTQYF
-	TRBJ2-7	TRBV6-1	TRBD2	TGTGCCAGCAGGGGGACTAGCGGACCCTACGAGCAGTACTTC	CASRGTSGPYEQYF
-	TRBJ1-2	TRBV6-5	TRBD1	TGTGCCAGCAGATCCAGGGGGGAGGGCTACACCTTC	CASRSRGEGYTF
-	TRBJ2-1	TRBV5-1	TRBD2	TGCGCCAGCAGCTTGGTGGGTCTAGCGGGAGGGATTGAGCAGTTCTTC	CASSLVGLAGGIEQFF
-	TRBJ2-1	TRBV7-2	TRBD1	TGTGCCACCGACAGGGGCGGGGAGCAGTTCTTC	CATDRGGEQFF
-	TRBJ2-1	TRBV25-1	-	TGTGCCAGCAGTCCCCTCGACTGGGAGCAGTTCTTC	CASSPLDWEQFF
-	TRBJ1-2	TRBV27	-	TGTGCCAGCAGCCCCCGAGGGAGCTATGGCTACACCTTC	CASSPRGSYGYTF
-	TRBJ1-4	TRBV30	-	TGTGCCTGGAGTGAATCCCGGGGGGGAAAACTGTTTTTT	CAWSESRGGKLFF
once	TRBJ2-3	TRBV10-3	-	TGTGCCATCAGTGACGGCGTCACAGATACGCAGTATTTT	CAISDGVTDTQYF
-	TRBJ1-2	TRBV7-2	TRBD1	TGTGCCAGCAGCCCCCCAGGGACAGTTTCTAACTATGGCTACACCTTC	CASSPPGTVSNYGYTF
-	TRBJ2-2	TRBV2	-	TGTGCCAGCGCACAAGGGAACACCGGGGAGCTGTTTTTT	CASAQGNTGELFF
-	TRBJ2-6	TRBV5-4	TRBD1	TGTGCCAGCAGCAACGAGGGGGCAGGTGCCAACGTCCTGACTTTC	CASSNEGAGANVLTF
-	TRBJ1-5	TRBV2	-	TGTGCCAGCAGGACTCAGGAGAGCAATCAGCCCCAGCATTTT	CASRTQESNQPQHF
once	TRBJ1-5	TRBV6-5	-	TGTGCCAGCAGTTACCGGGGGGTCGGCAATCAGCCCCAGCATTTT	CASSYRGVGNQPQHF
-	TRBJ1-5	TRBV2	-	TGTGCCAGCAGTGAAGCGCCCGGGGCCCCGATCCCGCCCCAGCATTTT	CASSEAPGAPIPPQHF
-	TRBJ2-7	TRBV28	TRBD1	TGTGCCAGCATGGAACAGGGGAAGTCCTTCAACGAGCAGTACTTC	CASMEQGKSFNEQYF
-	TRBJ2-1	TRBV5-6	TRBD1	TGTGCCAGCAGCCCGTCCGCTTGGGACAGCTCCTACAATGAGCAGTTCTTC	CASSPSAWDSSYNEQFF
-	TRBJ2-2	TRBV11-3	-	TGTGCCAGCAGCCCCGGCACACCGAACACCGGGGAGCTGTTTTTT	CASSPGTPNTGELFF
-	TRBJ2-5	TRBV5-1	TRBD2	TGCGCCAGCAGCTGGGGACTAGCGGGGACGGAGACCCAGTACTTC	CASSWGLAGTETQYF
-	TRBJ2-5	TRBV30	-	TGTGCCTGGGGGGGTGGTGGTCAAGAGACCCAGTACTTC	CAWGGGGQETQYF
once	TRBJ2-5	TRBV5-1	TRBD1	TGCGCCAGCAGCTTGGGGACAGGCGAGGAGACCCAGTACTTC	CASSLGTGEETQYF
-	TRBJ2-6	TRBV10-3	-	TGTGCCATCAGTGAGTCCCCCGCCGGGGCCAACGTCCTGACTTTC	CAISESPAGANVLTF
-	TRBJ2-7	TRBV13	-	TGTGCCAGCAGCTTAGGTCGGAACACCTACGAGCAGTACTTC	CASSLGRNTYEQYF
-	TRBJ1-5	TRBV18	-	TGTGCCAGCTCATCCTCCTCTACAGTTAGCAATCAGCCCCAGCATTTT	CASSSSSTVSNQPQHF
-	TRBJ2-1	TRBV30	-	TGTGCCTGGATTCCCTTCTCTGCCTACAATGAGCAGTTCTTC	CAWIPFSAYNEQFF
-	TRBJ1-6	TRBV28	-	TGTGCCAGCAGCCTCGTCCATTCACCCCTCCACTTT	CASSLVHSPLHF
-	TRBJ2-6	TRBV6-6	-	TGTGCCAGCAGTTCCCGGTGGGGGTCTGGGGCCAACGTCCTGACTTTC	CASSSRWGSGANVLTF
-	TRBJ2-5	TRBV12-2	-	TGTGCAAGTCGCTCTAAGGGCGTAATACTCCAAGAGACCCAGTACTTC	CASRSKGVILQETQYF
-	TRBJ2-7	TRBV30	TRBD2	TGTGCCTGGACGGCTAGCGGCCCAGACGAGCAGTACTTC	CAWTASGPDEQYF
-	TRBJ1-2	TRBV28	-	TGTGCCAGCAGTTTAAATGCAGTTAACTATGGCTACACCTTC	CASSLNAVNYGYTF
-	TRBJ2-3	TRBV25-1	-	TGTGCCAGCAGTGAATCCTTACCCGGCAGCACAGATACGCAGTATTTT	CASSESLPGSTDTQYF
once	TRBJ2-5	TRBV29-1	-	TGCAGCGTCCCCGAGCAGGTTAGGTGGGAGACCCAGTACTTC	CSVPEQVRWETQYF